The clone carrying this T cell receptor (beta chain) was observed a handful of times. The antigen is undetermined. The study made its TCR cDNA through 5'RACE template switching. That step introduced a universal primer site along with UMIs. TCRdb recomputed calls from the 5' RACE reads with MiXCR, one row per CDR3 protein. The sample includes under 550,000 distinct CDR3 sequences, just over 20% of them seen just once. The data are from a study of T cells after yellow fever vaccination. Study summary: Low-cell-number fractions were prepared with SMART-Seq v4 Ultra Low Input.

General observations from the study: Bulk-population clonotypes that are abundant could appear as contaminants in FACS-sorted repertoires. Although most clonotypes did not, a small share appeared in both CD4 and CD8 compartments.

This specimen consisted of PBMCs, obtained less than 25 days after the first yellow fever vaccination. This sequence was found in a man aged 18 to 30 who received the YFV17D yellow fever vaccine.

The CDR3 sequence: CSADRGDTEAFF. The CDR3, as DNA: TGCAGCGCCGACAGGGGAGACACTGAAGCTTTCTTT. The chain carries TRBV29-1 and TRBJ1-1; TRBD1 matches 8 bases. The J segment lost 3 bases and the V segment lost 7 bases, leaving 4 bases of the junction unmatched. The CDR3 spans 12 residues. From germline, CDR1 is SQVTM and CDR2 ANQGSEA. Filled out from reference TRBV29-1 and TRBJ1-1, the complete variable domain reads SAVISQKPSRDICQRGTSLTIQCQVDSQVTMMFWYRQQPGQSLTLIATANQGSEATYESGFVIDKFPISRPNLTFSTLTVSNMSPEDSSIYLCSADRGDTEAFFGQGTRLTVV.